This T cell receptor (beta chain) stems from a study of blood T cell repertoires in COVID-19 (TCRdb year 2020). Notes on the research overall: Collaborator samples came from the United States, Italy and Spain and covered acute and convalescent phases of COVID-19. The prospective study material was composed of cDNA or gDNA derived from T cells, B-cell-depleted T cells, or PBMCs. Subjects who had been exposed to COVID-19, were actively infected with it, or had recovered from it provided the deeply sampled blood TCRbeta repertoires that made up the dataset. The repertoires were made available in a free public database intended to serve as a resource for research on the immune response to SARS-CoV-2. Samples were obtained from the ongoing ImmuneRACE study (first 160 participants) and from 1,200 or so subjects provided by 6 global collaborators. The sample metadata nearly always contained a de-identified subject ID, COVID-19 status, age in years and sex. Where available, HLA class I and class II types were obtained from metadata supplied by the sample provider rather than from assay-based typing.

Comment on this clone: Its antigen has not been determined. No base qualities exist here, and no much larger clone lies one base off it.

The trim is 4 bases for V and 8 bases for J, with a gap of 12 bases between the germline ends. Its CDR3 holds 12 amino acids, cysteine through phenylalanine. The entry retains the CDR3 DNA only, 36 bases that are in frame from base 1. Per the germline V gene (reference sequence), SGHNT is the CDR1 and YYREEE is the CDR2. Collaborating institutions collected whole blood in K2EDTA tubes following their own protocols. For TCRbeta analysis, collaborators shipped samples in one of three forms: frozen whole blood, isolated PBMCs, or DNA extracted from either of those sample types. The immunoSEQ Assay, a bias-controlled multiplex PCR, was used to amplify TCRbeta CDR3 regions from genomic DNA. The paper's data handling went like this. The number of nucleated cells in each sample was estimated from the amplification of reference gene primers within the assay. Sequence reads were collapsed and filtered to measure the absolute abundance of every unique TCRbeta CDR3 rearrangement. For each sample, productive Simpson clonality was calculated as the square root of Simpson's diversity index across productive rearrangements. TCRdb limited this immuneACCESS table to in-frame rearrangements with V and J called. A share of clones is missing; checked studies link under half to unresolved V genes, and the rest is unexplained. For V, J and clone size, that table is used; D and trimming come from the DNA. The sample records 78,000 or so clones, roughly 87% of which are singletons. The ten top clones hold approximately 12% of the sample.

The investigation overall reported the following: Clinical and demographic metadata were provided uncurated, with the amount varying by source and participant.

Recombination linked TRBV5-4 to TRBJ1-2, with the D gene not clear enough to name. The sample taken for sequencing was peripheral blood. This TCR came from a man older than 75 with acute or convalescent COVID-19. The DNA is TGTGCCAGCAGCCTGCCACGGGAGGGCTACACCTTC. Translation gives CASSLPREGYTF. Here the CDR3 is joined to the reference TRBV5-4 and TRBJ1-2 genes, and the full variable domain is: ETGVTQSPTHLIKTRGQQVTLRCSSQSGHNTVSWYQQALGQGPQFIFQYYREEENGRGNFPPRFSGLQFPNYSSELNVNALELDDSALYLCASSLPREGYTFGSGTRLTVV.